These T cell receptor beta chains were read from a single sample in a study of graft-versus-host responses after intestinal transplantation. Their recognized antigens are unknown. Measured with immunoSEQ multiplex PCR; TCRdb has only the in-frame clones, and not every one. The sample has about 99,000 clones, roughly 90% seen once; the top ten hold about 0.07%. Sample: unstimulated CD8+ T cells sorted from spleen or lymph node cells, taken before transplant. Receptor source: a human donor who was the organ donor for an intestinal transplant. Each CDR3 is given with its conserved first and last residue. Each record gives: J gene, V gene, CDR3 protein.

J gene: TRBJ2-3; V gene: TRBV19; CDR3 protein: CASSIAASGAYTQYF
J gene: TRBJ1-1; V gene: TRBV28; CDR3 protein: CASSSTIDTEAFF
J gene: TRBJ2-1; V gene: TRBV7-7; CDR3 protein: CASSHSGRAYEQFF
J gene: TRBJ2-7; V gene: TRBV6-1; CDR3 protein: CASSETAYEQYF
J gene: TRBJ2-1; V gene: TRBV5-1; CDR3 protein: CASGRLAGGPASEQFF
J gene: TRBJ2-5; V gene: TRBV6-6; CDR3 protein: CASSYSSAETQYF
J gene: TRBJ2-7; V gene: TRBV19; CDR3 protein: CASSRSLGGRSYEQYF
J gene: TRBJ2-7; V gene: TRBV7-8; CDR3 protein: CASSPTGQGPYEQYF
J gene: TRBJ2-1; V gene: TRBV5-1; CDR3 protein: CASSLGLDLNEQFF
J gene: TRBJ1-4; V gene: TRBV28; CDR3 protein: CAKKQGAGEKLFF
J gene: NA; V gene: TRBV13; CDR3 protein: CASSGGVGGLYEQYF
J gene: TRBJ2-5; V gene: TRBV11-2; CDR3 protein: CASTLTAETQYF
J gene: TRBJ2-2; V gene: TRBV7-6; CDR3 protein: CASSLGGVITGELFF
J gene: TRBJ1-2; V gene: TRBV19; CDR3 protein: CASSIDGNYGYTF
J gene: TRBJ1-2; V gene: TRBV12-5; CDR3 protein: CASGSNLDRDYGYTF
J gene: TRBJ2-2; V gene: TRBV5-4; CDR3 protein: CASSPPVTGELFF
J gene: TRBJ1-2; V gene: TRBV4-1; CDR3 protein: CASSQGVTVPGYGYTF
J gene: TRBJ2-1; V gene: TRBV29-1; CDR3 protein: CSVWGTGWNEQFF
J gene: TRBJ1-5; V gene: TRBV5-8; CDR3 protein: CASSLRRQGNQPQHF
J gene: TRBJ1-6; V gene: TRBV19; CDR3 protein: CASSADRRGNSPLHF
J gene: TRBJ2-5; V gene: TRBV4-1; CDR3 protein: CASSSRLGLPETQYF
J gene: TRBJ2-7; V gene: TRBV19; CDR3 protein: CAVERDRVCYEQYF
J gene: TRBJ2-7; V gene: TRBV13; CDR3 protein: CASSFGTSGNYEQYF
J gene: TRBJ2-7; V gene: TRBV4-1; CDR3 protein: CASSQEDRHSYEQYF
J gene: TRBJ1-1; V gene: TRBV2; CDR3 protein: CASRHVRGPFEAFF
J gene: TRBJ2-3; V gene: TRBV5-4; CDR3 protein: CASSSGDTQYF
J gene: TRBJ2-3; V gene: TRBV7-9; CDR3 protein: CASSLAGGRFPSTDTQYF
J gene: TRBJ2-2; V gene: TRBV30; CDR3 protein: CAWSLGLRDAGELFF
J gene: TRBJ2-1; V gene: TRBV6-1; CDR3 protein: CASSEETSFHEQFF
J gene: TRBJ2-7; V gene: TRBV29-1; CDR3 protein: CSVGAPRQYF
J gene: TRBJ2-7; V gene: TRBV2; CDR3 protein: CASSGSPRAYEQYF
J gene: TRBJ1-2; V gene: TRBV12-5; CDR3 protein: CASGFGTASFTSNGYTF
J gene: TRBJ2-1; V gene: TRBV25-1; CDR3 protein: CASSDGIYSDTPYNEQFF
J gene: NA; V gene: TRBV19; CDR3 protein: CASSIDWTRFYEQYF
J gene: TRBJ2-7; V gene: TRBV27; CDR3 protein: CASSLSLAGVSYEQYF
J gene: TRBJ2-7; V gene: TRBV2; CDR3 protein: CASSAPLAGYYEQYF
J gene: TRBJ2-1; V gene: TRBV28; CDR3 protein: CASSFSNSARFSFNEQFF
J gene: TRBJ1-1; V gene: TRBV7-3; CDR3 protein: CASSLGGTGSEAFF
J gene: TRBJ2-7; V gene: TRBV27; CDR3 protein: CASSWDGRYNEQYF
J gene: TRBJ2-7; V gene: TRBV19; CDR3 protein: CASSMDGTGDTYEQYF
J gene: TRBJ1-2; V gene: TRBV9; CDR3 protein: CASTRGSYGYTF
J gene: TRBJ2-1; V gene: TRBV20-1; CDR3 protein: CSAYPNEQFF
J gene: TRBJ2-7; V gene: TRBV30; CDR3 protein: CAWKGQGEEQYF
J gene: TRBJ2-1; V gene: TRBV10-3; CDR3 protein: CAISESAVGNEQFF
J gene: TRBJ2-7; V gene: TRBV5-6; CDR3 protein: CASSLTGGYEQYF
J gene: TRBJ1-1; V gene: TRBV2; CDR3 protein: CATLRTGGMNTEAFF
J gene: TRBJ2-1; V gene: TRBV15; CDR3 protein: CATSREGGRFIYNEQFF
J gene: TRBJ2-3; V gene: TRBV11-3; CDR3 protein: CASSTRDRLAGTQYF
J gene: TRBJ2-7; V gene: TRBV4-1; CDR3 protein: CASSPDRDHYEQYF
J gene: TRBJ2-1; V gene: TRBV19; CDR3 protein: CASSRGGPTNNEQFF
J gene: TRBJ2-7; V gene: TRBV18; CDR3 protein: CASSPPTNMAHEQYF
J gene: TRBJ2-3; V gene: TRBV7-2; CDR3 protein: CASSSFAEGADTQYF
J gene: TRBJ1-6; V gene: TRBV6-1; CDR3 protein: CASSDFYTGAPASVNSPLHF
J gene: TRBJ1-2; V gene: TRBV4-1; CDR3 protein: CASSQDPGVVDLYYGYTF